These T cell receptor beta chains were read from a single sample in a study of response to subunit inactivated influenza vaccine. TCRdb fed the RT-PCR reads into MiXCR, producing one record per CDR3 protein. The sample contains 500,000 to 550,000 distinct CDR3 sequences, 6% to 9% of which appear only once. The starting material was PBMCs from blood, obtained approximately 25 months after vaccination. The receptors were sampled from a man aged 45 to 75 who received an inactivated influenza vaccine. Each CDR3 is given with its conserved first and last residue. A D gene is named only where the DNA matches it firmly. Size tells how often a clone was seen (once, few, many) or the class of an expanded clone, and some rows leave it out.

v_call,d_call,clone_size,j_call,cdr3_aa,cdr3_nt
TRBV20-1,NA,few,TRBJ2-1,CSARRGAYNEQFF,TGCAGTGCTAGGCGAGGCGCTTACAATGAGCAGTTCTTC
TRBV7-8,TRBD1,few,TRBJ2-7,CASSSTRQGREQYF,TGTGCCAGCAGCTCCACCAGACAGGGAAGAGAGCAGTACTTC
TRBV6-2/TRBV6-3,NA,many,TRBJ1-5,CASSYGGPQHF,TGTGCCAGCAGTTACGGGGGACCCCAGCATTTT
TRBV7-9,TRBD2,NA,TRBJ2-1,CASSSTGLASPYNEQFF,TGTGCCAGCAGCTCGACGGGACTAGCGAGCCCCTACAATGAGCAGTTCTTC
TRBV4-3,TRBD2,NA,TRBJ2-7,CASTQVGSGGHPYEQYF,TGCGCCAGCACCCAAGTTGGTAGCGGGGGGCACCCATACGAGCAGTACTTC
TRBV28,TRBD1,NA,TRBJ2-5,CASSSSGTGQETQYF,TGTGCCAGCAGTTCATCCGGGACAGGGCAAGAGACCCAGTACTTC
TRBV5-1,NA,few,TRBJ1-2,CASRDLTGWNYGYTF,TGCGCCAGCAGGGATCTAACAGGTTGGAACTATGGCTACACCTTC
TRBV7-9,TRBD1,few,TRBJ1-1,CASSYGTAAAEAFF,TGTGCCAGCAGCTATGGGACAGCGGCGGCTGAAGCTTTCTTT
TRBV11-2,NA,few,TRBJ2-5,CASSVGRSETQYF,TGTGCCAGCAGCGTGGGGCGATCAGAGACCCAGTACTTC
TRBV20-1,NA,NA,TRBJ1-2,CSAKGQQSYGYTF,TGCAGTGCGAAAGGGCAGCAGTCCTATGGCTACACCTTC
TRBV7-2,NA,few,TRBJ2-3,CASSLANADTQYF,TGTGCCAGCAGCTTAGCTAATGCAGATACGCAGTATTTT
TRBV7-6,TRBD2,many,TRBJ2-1,CASSSGLAGGDEQFF,TGTGCCAGCAGCTCGGGACTAGCGGGAGGAGATGAGCAGTTCTTC
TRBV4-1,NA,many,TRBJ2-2,CASTPRGGLNTGELFF,TGCGCCAGCACACCCCGGGGAGGACTAAACACCGGGGAGCTGTTTTTT
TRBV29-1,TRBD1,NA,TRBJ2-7,CSVGDRSSYEQYF,TGCAGCGTTGGGGACAGGAGCTCCTACGAGCAGTACTTC
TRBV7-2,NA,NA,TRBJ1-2,CASSLAVTNYGYTF,TGTGCCAGCAGCTTAGCAGTTACTAACTATGGCTACACCTTC
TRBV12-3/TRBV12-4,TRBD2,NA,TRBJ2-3,CASSFNTGGTDTQYF,TGTGCCAGCAGTTTTAACACGGGGGGGACAGATACGCAGTATTTT
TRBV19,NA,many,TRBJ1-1,CASTYGVRTEAFF,TGTGCCAGTACTTACGGGGTGAGGACTGAAGCTTTCTTT
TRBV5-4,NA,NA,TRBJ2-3,CASSLAKGTTDTQYF,TGTGCCAGCAGCTTGGCCAAGGGAACCACAGATACGCAGTATTTT
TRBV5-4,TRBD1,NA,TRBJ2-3,CASSPGQGGSDTQYF,TGTGCCAGCAGCCCCGGACAGGGGGGGTCAGATACGCAGTATTTT